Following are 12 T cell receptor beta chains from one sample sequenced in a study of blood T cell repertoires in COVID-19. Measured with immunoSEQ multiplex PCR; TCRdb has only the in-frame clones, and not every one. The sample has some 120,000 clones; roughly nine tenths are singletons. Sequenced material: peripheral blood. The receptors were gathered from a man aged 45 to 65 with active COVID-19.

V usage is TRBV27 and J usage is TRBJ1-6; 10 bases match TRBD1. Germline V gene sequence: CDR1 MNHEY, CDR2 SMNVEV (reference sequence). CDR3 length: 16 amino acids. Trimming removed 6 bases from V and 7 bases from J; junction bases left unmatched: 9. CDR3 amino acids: CASRKIGQGVNSPLHF. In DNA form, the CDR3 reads TGTGCCAGCAGGAAAATTGGACAGGGGGTAAATTCACCCCTCCACTTT.

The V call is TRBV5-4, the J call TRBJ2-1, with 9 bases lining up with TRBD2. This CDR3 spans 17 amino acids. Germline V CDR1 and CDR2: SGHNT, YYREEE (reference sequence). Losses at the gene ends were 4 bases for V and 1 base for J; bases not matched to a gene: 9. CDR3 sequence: CASSPGASGVSYNEQFF. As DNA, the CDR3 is TGTGCCAGCAGCCCGGGCGCTAGCGGGGTTTCCTACAATGAGCAGTTCTTC.

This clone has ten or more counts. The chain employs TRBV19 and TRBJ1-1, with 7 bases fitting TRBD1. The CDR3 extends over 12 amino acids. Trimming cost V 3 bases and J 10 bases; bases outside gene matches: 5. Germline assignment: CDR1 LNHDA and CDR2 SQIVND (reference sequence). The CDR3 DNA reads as TGTGCCAGTAGTATGCTCCAGGGGGTAGCTTTCTTT. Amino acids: CASSMLQGVAFF.

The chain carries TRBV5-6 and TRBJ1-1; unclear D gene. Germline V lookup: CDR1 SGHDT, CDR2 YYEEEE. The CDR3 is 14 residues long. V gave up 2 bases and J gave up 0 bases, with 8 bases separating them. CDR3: CASSFVGLNTEAFF. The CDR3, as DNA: TGTGCCAGCAGCTTCGTGGGCCTGAACACTGAAGCTTTCTTT.

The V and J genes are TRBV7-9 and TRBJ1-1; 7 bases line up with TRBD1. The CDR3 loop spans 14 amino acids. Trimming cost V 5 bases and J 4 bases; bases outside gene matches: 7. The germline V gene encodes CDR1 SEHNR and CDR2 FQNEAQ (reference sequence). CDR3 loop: CASSTQGVGTEAFF. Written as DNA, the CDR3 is TGTGCCAGCAGCACGCAGGGGGTGGGCACTGAAGCTTTCTTT. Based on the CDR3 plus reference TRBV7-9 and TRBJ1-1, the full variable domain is DTGVSQNPRHKITKRGQNVTFRCDPISEHNRLYWYRQTLGQGPEFLTYFQNEAQLEKSRLLSDRFSAERPKGSFSTLEIQRTEQGDSAMYLCASSTQGVGTEAFFGQGTRLTVV.

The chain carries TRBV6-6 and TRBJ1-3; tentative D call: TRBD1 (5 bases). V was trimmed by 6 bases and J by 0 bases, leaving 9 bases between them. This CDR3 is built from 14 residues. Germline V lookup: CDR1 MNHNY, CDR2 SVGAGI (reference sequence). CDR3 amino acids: CASSSGGSGNTIYF. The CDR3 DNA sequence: TGTGCCAGCAGCTCCGGGGGCTCTGGAAACACCATATATTTT.

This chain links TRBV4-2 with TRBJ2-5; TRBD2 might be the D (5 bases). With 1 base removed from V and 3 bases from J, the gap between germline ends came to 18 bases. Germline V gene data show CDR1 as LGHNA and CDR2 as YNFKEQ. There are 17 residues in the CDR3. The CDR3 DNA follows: TGTGCCAGCAGCCAAGCCTTACTCCTAGCACGGAAAGAGACCCAGTACTTC. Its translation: CASSQALLLARKETQYF.

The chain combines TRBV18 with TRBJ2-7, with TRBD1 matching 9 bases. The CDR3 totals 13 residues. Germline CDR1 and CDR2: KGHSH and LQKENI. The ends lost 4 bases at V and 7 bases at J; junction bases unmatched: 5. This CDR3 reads CASSRGQGEEQYF. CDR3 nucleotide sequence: TGTGCCAGCTCACGGGGACAGGGTGAAGAGCAGTACTTC. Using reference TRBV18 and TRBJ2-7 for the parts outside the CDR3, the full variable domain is NAGVMQNPRHLVRRRGQEARLRCSPMKGHSHVYWYRQLPEEGLKFMVYLQKENIIDESGMPKERFSAEFPKEGPSILRIQQVVRGDSAAYFCASSRGQGEEQYFGPGTRLTVT.

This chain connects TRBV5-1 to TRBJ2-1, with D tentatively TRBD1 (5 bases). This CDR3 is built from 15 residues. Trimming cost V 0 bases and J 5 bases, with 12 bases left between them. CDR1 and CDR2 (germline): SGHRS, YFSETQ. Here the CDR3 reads CASSLGVGANNEQFF. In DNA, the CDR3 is TGCGCCAGCAGCTTGGGGGTTGGGGCTAACAATGAGCAGTTCTTC. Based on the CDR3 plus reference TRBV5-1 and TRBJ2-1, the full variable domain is KAGVTQTPRYLIKTRGQQVTLSCSPISGHRSVSWYQQTPGQGLQFLFEYFSETQRNKGNFPGRFSGRQFSNSRSEMNVSTLELGDSALYLCASSLGVGANNEQFFGPGTRLTVL.

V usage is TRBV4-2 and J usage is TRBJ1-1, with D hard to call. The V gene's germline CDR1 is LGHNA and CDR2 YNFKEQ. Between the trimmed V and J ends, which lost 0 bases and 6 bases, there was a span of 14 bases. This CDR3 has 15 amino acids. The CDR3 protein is CASSQDRGRFAEAFF. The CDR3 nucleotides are TGTGCCAGCAGCCAAGATCGTGGGAGGTTCGCTGAAGCTTTCTTT.

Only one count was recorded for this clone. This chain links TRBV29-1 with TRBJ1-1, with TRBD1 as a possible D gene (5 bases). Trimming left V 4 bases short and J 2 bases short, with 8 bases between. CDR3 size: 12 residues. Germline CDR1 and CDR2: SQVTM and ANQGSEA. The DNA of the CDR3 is TGCAGCGTTGGGAGGGGAAACACTGAAGCTTTCTTT. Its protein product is CSVGRGNTEAFF.

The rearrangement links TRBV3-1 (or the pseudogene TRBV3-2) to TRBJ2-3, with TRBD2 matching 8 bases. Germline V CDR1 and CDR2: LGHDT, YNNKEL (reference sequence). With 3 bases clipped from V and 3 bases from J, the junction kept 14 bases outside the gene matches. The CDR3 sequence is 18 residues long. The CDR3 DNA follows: TGTGCCAGCAGCCAGGGCCTCCGGACAGCGGGGGAAACAGATACGCAGTATTTT. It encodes CASSQGLRTAGETDTQYF.